This TCR beta chain was retrieved from a study of response to subunit inactivated influenza vaccine. Trimming stripped 0 bases from V and 10 bases from J, with 13 bases between. The CDR3 runs to 15 residues. Germline CDR1 reads SGHAT; CDR2 reads FQNNGV. Findings of the study overall: Seasonal influenza vaccination, on each occasion, was suggested by the authors to recruit few new T cells.

The table lists this clonotype with a few counts. The antigen is unknown. Using its own MiXCR run on the RT-PCR reads, TCRdb lists one record per CDR3 protein. The sample has hundreds of thousands of distinct CDR3 sequences, roughly 27% seen once. This TCR was sampled from a man in his forties or fifties who received an inactivated influenza vaccine. Sequences were derived from CD4+ T cells sorted from PBMCs, sampled 5 to 6 days after vaccination. This rearrangement joins TRBV11-2 to TRBJ1-6; unclear D gene. The CDR3 reads CASSLEAGNPSPLHF. Written as DNA, the CDR3 is TGTGCCAGCAGCTTAGAGGCGGGGAACCCATCACCCCTCCACTTT.